This TCR beta chain is drawn from a study of blood T cell repertoires in COVID-19. Study background: Samples of COVID-19 (acute and convalescent) were obtained from the United States, Italy and Spain. Nucleic acid was either cDNA or gDNA, and it came from T cells, B-cell-depleted T cells, or PBMCs.

In the authors' workflow: Reference gene primer amplification yielded estimated nucleated cell counts. Clones were sequenced by immunoSEQ multiplex PCR, and TCRdb holds only the in-frame ones, with some missing. V, J and clone size are those of that table, while D and trimming were read from the DNA. The sample consists of some 180,000 clones, about 78% of them appearing once. Germline V gives CDR1 MDHEN, CDR2 SYDVKM. Trimming shortened V by 2 bases and J by 0 bases, and 7 bases separated the two germline ends. CDR3 length equals 15 residues. This clone was found once. Sequencing was done on a sample of peripheral blood. The chain is built from TRBV28 and TRBJ2-2; no reliable D call. The sequence was collected from a woman aged 45-65 years with active or convalescent COVID-19. The CDR3 is CASSLGGANTGELFF. The CDR3 DNA sequence: TGTGCCAGCAGTTTAGGCGGAGCGAACACCGGGGAGCTGTTTTTT.